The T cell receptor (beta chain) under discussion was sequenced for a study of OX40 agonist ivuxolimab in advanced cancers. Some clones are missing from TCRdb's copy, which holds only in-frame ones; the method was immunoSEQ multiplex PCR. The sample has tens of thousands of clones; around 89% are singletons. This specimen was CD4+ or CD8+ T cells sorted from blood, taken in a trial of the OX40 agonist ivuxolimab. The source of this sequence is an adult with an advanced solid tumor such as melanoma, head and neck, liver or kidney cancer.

This chain's CDR3 is CASSLWAGGSNQPQHF. Here the CDR3 DNA reads TGTGCCAGCAGTTTATGGGCCGGGGGCAGCAATCAGCCCCAGCATTTT. The chain uses TRBV28 and TRBJ1-5; tentative D call: TRBD1 (6 bases). Trimming left V 0 bases short and J 1 base short, with 10 bases between. The length of the CDR3 is 16 residues. Per the germline V gene, CDR1 is MDHEN and CDR2 is SYDVKM.